This T cell receptor beta chain came from a study of T cells in localized non-small cell lung cancer. Clones were read by immunoSEQ multiplex PCR, and TCRdb kept only the in-frame ones, dropping some. The sample lists a few thousand clones, about 23% occurring once. Study observations and caveats: Median detection of top 100 tumor clones in adjacent lung was around 59 clones. Tumor showed lower T cell clonality than uninvolved adjacent lung, where it was highest. Because researchers sequenced only one region of the tumor, heterogeneity is still possible.

This clone was seen a handful of times. Its antigen is as yet unknown. The trim removed 5 bases at V and 3 bases at J, leaving 4 bases unmatched. Germline CDR1 is SGHNT and CDR2 is YENEEA. CDR3 size: 15 residues. The starting material was lung tumor tissue, obtained before any cancer treatment. The J gene is TRBJ2-1, the V gene TRBV11-3, with TRBD1 identical over 10 bases. This TCR was recovered from a man aged 35 to 70 with stage I lung adenocarcinoma. CDR3 amino acids: CASSLGQGGYNEQFF. CDR3 in DNA: TGTGCCAGCAGCCTTGGACAGGGGGGCTACAATGAGCAGTTCTTC.